This T cell receptor (beta chain) is drawn from a study of OX40 agonist ivuxolimab in advanced cancers. About the research overall: Patients received the agonistic anti-OX40 (CD134) antibody ivuxolimab. Partial responses, seen in three patients, involved one hepatocellular carcinoma and two cutaneous melanomas.

Sequenced by immunoSEQ multiplex PCR; TCRdb stores in-frame clones only, minus some. The table lists 45,000 to 75,000 clones, over 75% of them singletons. This clone was counted only a few times. The target antigen is unknown. Findings of the study overall: At 0.1 to 3.0 mg/kg, CD4+ and CD8+ blood T cells expanded clonally by week 6. Antigen specificity of clonally expanded peripheral T cells was not established.

Germline V lookup: CDR1 SNHLY, CDR2 FYNNEI. The CDR3 extends over 14 amino acids. With 6 bases removed from V and 1 base from J, the gap between germline ends came to 10 bases. J is TRBJ1-5 and V is TRBV2; possible D gene TRBD1, 5 bases. The source is an adult with an advanced solid tumor such as melanoma, head and neck, liver or kidney cancer. The sample consisted of CD4+ or CD8+ T cells sorted from blood, taken in a trial of the OX40 agonist ivuxolimab. CDR3 residues: CASRGDGSNQPQHF. The CDR3 DNA reads TGTGCCAGCAGGGGGGACGGGAGCAATCAGCCCCAGCATTTT.